This TCR beta chain emerged from a study of T cells after yellow fever vaccination. Notes on the study in general: Most primary-vaccination clones recurred post-booster (just under 98% CD4, roughly 87% CD8).

V dropped 0 bases and J dropped 3 bases, with 6 bases sitting between them. Germline V gene lookup returns CDR1 SGDLS and CDR2 YYNGEE. This CDR3 has 13 residues. TCRdb reanalysed the 5' RACE reads using MiXCR and keeps one entry per CDR3 protein. The sample holds some 250,000 distinct CDR3 sequences, about 7.1% seen once. This clonotype showed up many times. The antigen is unknown. This sample comprised CD4+ T cells sorted from PBMCs, obtained 15 days after the yellow fever booster vaccination. The chain is built from TRBV9 and TRBJ2-5; TRBD2 might be the D (6 bases). The clonotype comes from a man aged 25-40 years who received the YFV17D yellow fever vaccine. The CDR3 protein is CASSVAGEETQYF. In DNA, the CDR3 is TGTGCCAGCAGCGTAGCGGGAGAAGAGACCCAGTACTTC. The full variable domain, rest sourced from reference TRBV9 and TRBJ2-5, is DSGVTQTPKHLITATGQRVTLRCSPRSGDLSVYWYQQSLDQGLQFLIQYYNGEERAKGNILERFSAQQFPDLHSELNLSSLELGDSALYFCASSVAGEETQYFGPGTRLLVL.